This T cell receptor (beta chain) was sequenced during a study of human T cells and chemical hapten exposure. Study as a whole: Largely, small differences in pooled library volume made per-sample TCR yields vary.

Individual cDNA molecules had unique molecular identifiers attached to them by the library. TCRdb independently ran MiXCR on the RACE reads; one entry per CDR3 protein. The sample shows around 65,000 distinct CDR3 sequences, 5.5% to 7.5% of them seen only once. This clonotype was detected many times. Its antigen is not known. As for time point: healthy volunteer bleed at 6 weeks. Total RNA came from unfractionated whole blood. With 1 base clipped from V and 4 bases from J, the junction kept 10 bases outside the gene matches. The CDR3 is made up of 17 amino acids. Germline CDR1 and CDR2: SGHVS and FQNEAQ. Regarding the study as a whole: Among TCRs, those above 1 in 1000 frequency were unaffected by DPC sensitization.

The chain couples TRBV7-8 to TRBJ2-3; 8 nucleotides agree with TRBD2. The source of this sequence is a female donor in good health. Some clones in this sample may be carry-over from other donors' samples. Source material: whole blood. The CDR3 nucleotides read TGTGCCAGCAGCTTAGAGAGGAGCGGGAGTAGCTCAGATACGCAGTATTTT. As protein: CASSLERSGSSSDTQYF.